The sequence of this TCR beta chain was determined in a study of human T cells and chemical hapten exposure. Study-wide background: A 2 cm by 2 cm inner upper arm patch received 2% DPC for sensitization. Patch tests put 0.01% DPC on the upper back, and the results were checked at 6 days. Variation in per-sample TCR yields came mainly from small pooled library volume differences.

TCRdb fed the RACE reads into MiXCR, producing one record per CDR3 protein. The sample includes about 180,000 distinct CDR3 sequences, more than 25% of them seen just once. CDR1 is SGHRS and CDR2 is YFSETQ in the germline V gene. The CDR3 is made up of 16 amino acids. Losses at the gene ends were 2 bases for V and 0 bases for J; bases not matched to a gene: 1. Notes on the study in general: With regard to DPC sensitization, TCRs above 1 in 1000 frequency did not change.

Details on this clonotype: Antigen: not known.

Time point meaning: pre-sensitization, week 0. The treatment: therapeutic diphenylcyclopropenone sensitization with weekly scalp DPC. The V and J genes are TRBV5-1 and TRBJ1-6, with 8 bases fitting TRBD1. The sequenced sample was whole blood, obtained in connection with sensitization to the hapten diphenylcyclopropenone (DPC). This TCR was sampled from a young woman with alopecia areata. Some clones in this sample may be carry-over from other donors' samples. The CDR3 is CASSLTGGSYNSPLHF. The CDR3, as DNA: TGCGCCAGCAGCTTAACAGGGGGCTCCTATAATTCACCCCTCCACTTT.